The next 16 T cell receptor beta chains were all read from a single sample in a study of blood T cell repertoires in COVID-19. TCRdb's copy holds only in-frame clones and misses some; the assay was immunoSEQ multiplex PCR. The sample consists of about 150,000 clones, around 83% of them appearing once. Sequencing input: peripheral blood. The origin of the receptors is a woman aged 45 to 65 with acute or convalescent COVID-19.

The CDR3 nucleotides read TGCGCCAGCAGTGGCGACCTAGCGAACACCGGGGAGCTGTTTTTT. This gives the protein CASSGDLANTGELFF. The chain combines TRBV10-1 with TRBJ2-2; D gene ambiguous. Germline CDR1 WNHNN, CDR2 SYGVQD (reference sequence). This CDR3 comprises 15 residues. The V end was cut by 4 bases, the J end by 0 bases, with 9 bases between.

This chain links TRBV25-1 with TRBJ2-3; 7 bases align to TRBD2. The ends lost 3 bases at V and 0 bases at J; junction bases unmatched: 9. Germline V CDR1 and CDR2: MGHDK, SYGVNS. This CDR3 comprises 17 residues. This CDR3 reads CASSDPFWRGSTDTQYF. In nucleotides, the CDR3 is TGTGCCAGCAGTGATCCATTTTGGCGGGGGAGCACAGATACGCAGTATTTT.

The CDR3 sequence: CSVAQGDYGYTF. The DNA for the CDR3 is TGCAGCGTTGCTCAGGGGGACTATGGCTACACCTTC. This rearrangement joins TRBV29-1 to TRBJ1-2; 7 positions match TRBD1. V dropped 4 bases and J dropped 3; count of bases not matched to a gene: 2. CDR1 is SQVTM, CDR2 ANQGSEA, per germline. The CDR3 spans 12 residues.

The rearrangement uses TRBV18 and TRBJ1-2; 7 bases match TRBD1. CDR3 size: 13 residues. Germline CDR1 reads KGHSH; CDR2 reads LQKENI. Losses at the gene ends were 6 bases for V and 4 bases for J; bases not matched to a gene: 5. The CDR3 protein is CASSDRLTYGYTF. CDR3 nucleotides: TGTGCCAGCTCGGACAGGCTGACCTATGGCTACACCTTC.

The chain couples TRBV4-3 to TRBJ2-7; possible D gene TRBD2, 5 bases. The CDR3 runs 15 residues. V lost 0 bases to trimming and J lost 1 base, with 10 bases between them. Germline values: CDR1 LGHNA, CDR2 YSLEER. The CDR3, as DNA: TGCGCCAGCAGCCAAGAGTTTGAGCGGTCCTACGAGCAGTACTTC. It specifies CASSQEFERSYEQYF.

This chain links TRBV15 with TRBJ2-7, with unresolved D. CDR3 length equals 16 residues. Trimming left V 3 bases short and J 1 base short, with 16 bases between. Germline-derived CDR1 and CDR2 are LNHNV and YYDKDF (reference sequence). The CDR3 loop reads CATSSIVQTLSYEQYF. The CDR3 DNA follows: TGTGCCACCAGCAGCATCGTACAGACCTTATCCTACGAGCAGTACTTC.

The chain links TRBV2 to TRBJ1-4; D is unresolved. This CDR3 region has 15 residues. Germline lookup yields CDR1 SNHLY and CDR2 FYNNEI. The germline V and J ends were trimmed by 4 bases and 2 bases, with 11 bases remaining between them. In DNA, the CDR3 is TGTGCCAGCAGTGGGAGCGGCCACACTAATGAAAAACTGTTTTTT. It codes for CASSGSGHTNEKLFF. The full variable domain, rest sourced from reference TRBV2 and TRBJ1-4, is EPEVTQTPSHQVTQMGQEVILRCVPISNHLYFYWYRQILGQKVEFLVSFYNNEISEKSEIFDDQFSVERPDGSNFTLKIRSTKLEDSAMYFCASSGSGHTNEKLFFGSGTQLSVL.

This chain uses TRBV5-1 with TRBJ1-2; perhaps TRBD1 as D (5 bases). This CDR3 region has 14 residues. The V gene lost 4 bases and the J gene lost 3 bases, with 13 bases spanning the gap. Germline CDR1 and CDR2: SGHRS and YFSETQ. In DNA, the CDR3 is TGCGCCAGCAGCCTTAAGCAGGGTGACTATGGCTACACCTTC. Amino acids: CASSLKQGDYGYTF.

This rearrangement joins TRBV24-1 to TRBJ1-5, with D possibly being TRBD1 (6 bases). The CDR3 spans 16 residues. Per the germline V gene, CDR1 is KGHDR and CDR2 is SFDVKD. V was cut by 5 bases and J by 3 bases, with 16 bases left in between. The CDR3 sequence is CATSVGAGGTNQPQHF. The CDR3 region has the DNA TGTGCCACCAGTGTCGGAGCGGGGGGCACCAATCAGCCCCAGCATTTT.

The rearrangement links TRBV2 to TRBJ2-3; possible D gene TRBD1, 6 bases. The V and J ends lost 8 bases and 1 base respectively, with 10 bases between them. From germline, CDR1 is SNHLY and CDR2 FYNNEI. The CDR3 totals 13 residues. CDR3: CASSTGRTDTQYF. The CDR3 nucleotides read TGTGCCAGCTCGACAGGTCGCACAGATACGCAGTATTTT.

The chain employs TRBV29-1 and TRBJ1-2, with D possibly TRBD1 on 5 matching bases. CDR3 size: 12 residues. CDR1 and CDR2 from the germline V gene are SQVTM and ANQGSEA. V lost 7 bases, J lost 5 bases, and 14 bases lay in between. CDR3 in amino acids: CSGVQGRYGYTF. The CDR3 DNA is TGCAGCGGGGTCCAGGGCCGTTATGGCTACACCTTC.

This chain uses TRBV5-1 with TRBJ2-7; 7 bases are a match to TRBD2. The germline V gene encodes CDR1 SGHRS and CDR2 YFSETQ. V dropped 0 bases and J dropped 0; count of bases not matched to a gene: 3. The CDR3 loop spans 15 amino acids. The CDR3 loop reads CASSLEAGSSYEQYF. CDR3 bases: TGCGCCAGCAGCTTGGAAGCGGGGAGCTCCTACGAGCAGTACTTC.

CDR3 nucleotide sequence: TGTGCCAGCAGTGTGGGACAGACGGGACTTGTTGGCTACGAGCAGTACTTC. Amino acids: CASSVGQTGLVGYEQYF. This chain joins TRBV6-1 and TRBJ2-7, with D perhaps TRBD1 (7 bases). Germline CDR1 reads MNHNS; CDR2 reads SASEGT. CDR3 length: 17 residues. Trimming cost V 4 bases and J 3 bases, with 22 bases left between them.

The chain recombines TRBV5-6 with TRBJ2-3; 12 nucleotides agree with TRBD1. Germline trimming cut 1 base from V and 4 bases from J; bases unmatched to any gene: 4. Germline CDR1 reads SGHDT; CDR2 reads YYEEEE. The CDR3 is 16 residues long. CDR3 sequence: CASSLWDRGPADTQYF. The CDR3 coding sequence is TGTGCCAGCAGCTTGTGGGACAGGGGGCCCGCAGATACGCAGTATTTT.

This clone was seen only a few times. CDR3 amino acids: CASSYRGARDSPLHF. CDR3 DNA: TGTGCCAGCAGTTACCGGGGGGCCCGGGATTCACCCCTCCACTTT. V gene TRBV6-2 or TRBV6-3 combines with J gene TRBJ1-6; the D gene is possibly TRBD1 (6 bases). The V and J ends lost 2 bases and 8 bases respectively, with 13 bases between them. Germline values: CDR1 MNHEY, CDR2 SVGEGT. The CDR3 loop spans 15 amino acids.

The rearrangement joins TRBV28 to TRBJ1-1; maybe TRBD1 (5 bases). Germline V lookup: CDR1 MDHEN, CDR2 SYDVKM. This CDR3 region has 14 residues. V lost 7 bases and J 2 bases, leaving 14 bases between the germline ends. CDR3 residues: CASTLGGRNTEAFF. CDR3 bases: TGTGCCAGCACCCTGGGGGGAAGAAACACTGAAGCTTTCTTT.